The 30 T cell receptor beta chains below come from one sample, sequenced in a study of OX40 agonist ivuxolimab in advanced cancers. The protocol was immunoSEQ multiplex PCR, while the TCRdb copy is restricted to in-frame clones and leaves out a portion. The data contain tens of thousands of clones, 70% to 90% of them singletons. The specimen was CD4+ or CD8+ T cells sorted from blood, collected in a trial of the OX40 agonist ivuxolimab. All receptors come from an adult with an advanced solid tumor such as melanoma, head and neck, liver or kidney cancer.

This rearrangement joins TRBV11-3 to TRBJ2-3; 12 nucleotides agree with TRBD1. After removal of 4 bases from V and 1 base from J, the junction contained 3 bases not matched to a gene. The CDR3 spans 16 residues. Germline CDR1 reads SGHNT; CDR2 reads YENEEA. The CDR3 DNA reads TGTGCCAGCAGCTACGGGACAGGGGGCGGCACAGATACGCAGTATTTT. Its protein product is CASSYGTGGGTDTQYF.

The table lists this clone with a few counts. The chain uses TRBV28 and TRBJ1-4, with unresolved D. Germline V gene sequence: CDR1 MDHEN, CDR2 SYDVKM. CDR3 size: 13 residues. The V end was cut by 2 bases, the J end by 15 bases, with 16 bases between. The CDR3 spells CASSLPGVSLMFF. The CDR3 nucleotides are TGTGCCAGCAGTTTACCCGGCGTATCCCTCATGTTTTTT.

The genes are TRBV7-2 and TRBJ1-1; D remains ambiguous. CDR3 length: 15 amino acids. The germline V and J ends were trimmed by 5 bases and 4 bases, with 17 bases remaining between them. The germline V gene has CDR1 SGHTA and CDR2 FQGNSA. The CDR3 is CASSRTTEAPTEAFF. CDR3 in DNA: TGTGCCAGCAGCCGGACTACAGAAGCTCCCACTGAAGCTTTCTTT. Full variable domain (outside the CDR3, taken from reference TRBV7-2 and TRBJ1-1): GAGVSQSPSNKVTEKGKDVELRCDPISGHTALYWYRQSLGQGLEFLIYFQGNSAPDKSGLPSDRFSAERTGGSVSTLTIQRTQQEDSAVYLCASSRTTEAPTEAFFGQGTRLTVV.

This clone was seen only a few times. The chain has TRBV28 and TRBJ1-2; no firm D call. This CDR3 has 11 amino acids. Deletions cut 5 bases from V and 8 bases from J, with 9 bases between. CDR1 is MDHEN, CDR2 SYDVKM, per germline. The CDR3 bases are TGTGCCAGCAGTAGATATGGCGGCTACACCTTC. This encodes CASSRYGGYTF.

This clone was seen just once. The chain uses TRBV7-6 and TRBJ2-7, with D perhaps TRBD2 (5 bases). Trimming shortened V by 4 bases and J by 4 bases, and 20 bases separated the two germline ends. CDR3 length: 16 amino acids. The V gene's germline CDR1 is SGHVS and CDR2 FNYEAQ. The CDR3 sequence: CASSSFERAPTYEQYF. The CDR3 DNA sequence: TGTGCCAGCAGCTCATTCGAGAGGGCCCCCACGTACGAGCAGTACTTC. Combining the CDR3 with reference TRBV7-6 and TRBJ2-7 gives the whole variable domain GAGVSQSPRYKVTKRGQDVALRCDPISGHVSLYWYRQALGQGPEFLTYFNYEAQQDKSGLPNDRFSAERPEGSISTLTIQRTEQRDSAMYRCASSSFERAPTYEQYFGPGTRLTVT.

The J gene is TRBJ1-4, the V gene TRBV27; 9 bases agree with TRBD1. From germline, CDR1 is MNHEY and CDR2 SMNVEV (reference sequence). CDR3 length: 14 residues. J was trimmed by 8 bases and V by 6 bases; bases with no gene match: 7. Here the CDR3 reads CASSADRGTEKLFF. The CDR3 nucleotides are TGTGCCAGCAGCGCGGACAGGGGAACCGAAAAACTGTTTTTT.

The chain recombines TRBV2 with TRBJ1-5, with D possibly TRBD1 on 6 matching bases. V was pared by 8 bases and J by 6 bases, with 20 bases between. CDR3 length: 15 amino acids. Germline V CDR1 and CDR2: SNHLY, FYNNEI. The CDR3 region has the DNA TGTGCCAGCCCTGAGACACCGGGGGCGACTCAGCCCCAGCATTTT. Translated: CASPETPGATQPQHF.

The V call is TRBV7-3, the J call TRBJ1-5; 7 bases agree with TRBD1. CDR3 length: 17 amino acids. Germline-derived CDR1 and CDR2 are SGHTA and FQGTGA. Trimming took 1 base from V and 3 from J; bases not matched to a gene: 9. The CDR3 spells CASSLNRGRRPNQPQHF. The CDR3, as DNA: TGTGCCAGCAGCTTAAACAGGGGACGGAGACCCAATCAGCCCCAGCATTTT.

The chain joins TRBV27 to TRBJ2-1, with D maybe TRBD2 (5 bases). Per germline, CDR1 MNHEY and CDR2 SMNVEV (reference sequence). This CDR3 has 15 residues. The V end lost 3 bases, the J end lost 10 bases, and 19 bases lay between the germline ends. The CDR3 here is CASSLSGNTMREQFF. The CDR3 DNA sequence: TGTGCCAGCAGTTTGTCGGGGAATACAATGAGGGAGCAGTTCTTC.

The chain links TRBV7-2 to TRBJ2-7; TRBD1 matches at 8 bases. Germline trimming cut 5 bases from V and 6 bases from J; bases unmatched to any gene: 15. The CDR3 extends over 16 amino acids. Germline V gene data show CDR1 as SGHTA and CDR2 as FQGNSA. The CDR3 protein is CASSQKSGQVFGEQYF. In nucleotides, the CDR3 is TGTGCCAGCAGCCAAAAGTCGGGACAGGTATTTGGCGAGCAGTACTTC.

V is TRBV28 and J is TRBJ1-5, with TRBD1 matching 8 bases. This CDR3 spans 14 amino acids. Germline CDR1 is MDHEN and CDR2 is SYDVKM. Unmatched junction bases numbered 7, after V lost 8 bases and J lost 4 bases. CDR3 DNA: TGTGCCAGCCGACAGGGGACGCCTAATCAGCCCCAGCATTTT. It is translated as CASRQGTPNQPQHF.

This sequence joins TRBV10-2 and TRBJ2-1, with a tentative D call TRBD1 (5 bases). The V gene lost 4 bases and the J gene lost 8 bases, with 21 bases spanning the gap. This CDR3 has 16 amino acids. Germline-derived CDR1 and CDR2 are WSHSY and SAAADI. CDR3: CASSGAGQGSMDEQFF. The CDR3 coding sequence is TGCGCCAGCAGTGGTGCAGGGCAGGGATCCATGGATGAGCAGTTCTTC.

The chain is built from TRBV7-2 and TRBJ2-1; 12 nucleotides agree with TRBD2. The J segment lost 3 bases and the V segment lost 5 bases, leaving 2 bases of the junction unmatched. The CDR3 has 15 amino acids. Germline V gene lookup returns CDR1 SGHTA and CDR2 FQGNSA. The CDR3 here is CASSRTSGDYNEQFF. Written as DNA, the CDR3 is TGTGCCAGCAGCCGGACTAGCGGGGACTACAATGAGCAGTTCTTC. The full variable domain, in which reference TRBV7-2 and TRBJ2-1 provide the parts outside the CDR3, is GAGVSQSPSNKVTEKGKDVELRCDPISGHTALYWYRQSLGQGLEFLIYFQGNSAPDKSGLPSDRFSAERTGGSVSTLTIQRTQQEDSAVYLCASSRTSGDYNEQFFGPGTRLTVL.

The V call is TRBV5-4, the J call TRBJ1-4, with no clear D. Germline CDR1 is SGHNT and CDR2 is YYREEE (reference sequence). CDR3 length equals 15 residues. V gave up 2 bases and J gave up 4 bases, with 12 bases separating them. For the CDR3, the DNA is TGTGCCAGCAGCTTACAGTTTGGGAATAATGAAAAACTGTTTTTT. This translates into CASSLQFGNNEKLFF. The entire variable domain, with the rest obtained from reference TRBV5-4 and TRBJ1-4, is as follows: ETGVTQSPTHLIKTRGQQVTLRCSSQSGHNTVSWYQQALGQGPQFIFQYYREEENGRGNFPPRFSGLQFPNYSSELNVNALELDDSALYLCASSLQFGNNEKLFFGSGTQLSVL.

The V gene is TRBV29-1, the J gene TRBJ2-5, with 14 bases that match TRBD2. Germline V gene data show CDR1 as SQVTM and CDR2 as ANQGSEA. The V and J ends lost 6 bases and 3 bases, in that order; junction bases with no gene match: 9. The CDR3 sequence is 16 residues long. The CDR3 nucleotides are TGCAGCGTCCGCAGACTAGCGGGAGGGCCCGAAGAGACCCAGTACTTC. This encodes CSVRRLAGGPEETQYF. The full variable domain, its missing parts supplied by reference TRBV29-1 and TRBJ2-5, is SAVISQKPSRDICQRGTSLTIQCQVDSQVTMMFWYRQQPGQSLTLIATANQGSEATYESGFVIDKFPISRPNLTFSTLTVSNMSPEDSSIYLCSVRRLAGGPEETQYFGPGTRLLVL.

This clone has only a few counts. The chain uses TRBV5-4 and TRBJ1-2; 7 bases align to TRBD1. Looked up from germline, CDR1 is SGHNT and CDR2 is YYREEE (reference sequence). V lost 4 bases to trimming and J lost 4 bases; unmatched junction nucleotides: 7. The CDR3 consists of 14 residues. The CDR3 DNA sequence: TGTGCCAGCAGCGCCGGACAGGAGCTCTATGGCTACACCTTC. This translates into CASSAGQELYGYTF. Variable domain in full (rest from reference TRBV5-4 and TRBJ1-2): ETGVTQSPTHLIKTRGQQVTLRCSSQSGHNTVSWYQQALGQGPQFIFQYYREEENGRGNFPPRFSGLQFPNYSSELNVNALELDDSALYLCASSAGQELYGYTFGSGTRLTVV.

The V gene is TRBV2, the J gene TRBJ2-7; D remains ambiguous. Germline CDR1 and CDR2: SNHLY and FYNNEI. The CDR3 contains 14 residues. With 3 bases removed from V and 6 bases from J, the gap between germline ends came to 15 bases. In nucleotides, the CDR3 is TGTGCCAGCAGTGATGTTACGCCGGACGCCGAGCAGTACTTC. Protein: CASSDVTPDAEQYF.

V usage is TRBV21-1 and J usage is TRBJ2-7; TRBD1, the table's D call, was not compared with the DNA. TRBV21-1 is a pseudogene. The CDR3 runs 15 residues. CDR3 amino acids: CASSPMDRAPYEQYF. CDR3 DNA sequence: TGTGCCAGCAGCCCAATGGACAGGGCCCCCTACGAGCAGTACTTC.

This clone was recorded a few times. The V and J genes are TRBV30 and TRBJ1-1; 8 nucleotides align to TRBD1. The CDR3 contains 13 residues. Germline lookup yields CDR1 GTSNPN and CDR2 SVGIG (reference sequence). V shed 8 bases, J shed 1 base, and the junction held 6 bases outside the gene matches. The CDR3 is CARQGAGNTEAFF. The DNA of the CDR3 is TGTGCCCGCCAGGGGGCGGGGAACACTGAAGCTTTCTTT. Supplemented by reference TRBV30 and TRBJ1-1, the full variable domain reads SQTIHQWPATLVQPVGSPLSLECTVEGTSNPNLYWYRQAAGRGLQLLFYSVGIGQISSEVPQNLSASRPQDRQFILSSKKLLLSDSGFYLCARQGAGNTEAFFGQGTRLTVV.

V usage is TRBV6-5 and J usage is TRBJ2-1, with D unclear. The V end was cut by 6 bases, the J end by 6 bases, with 18 bases between. From germline, CDR1 is MNHEY and CDR2 SVGAGI. The length of the CDR3 is 15 residues. CDR3 protein: CASSPLGKPGNEQFF. CDR3 bases: TGTGCCAGCAGCCCTCTTGGAAAGCCGGGCAATGAGCAGTTCTTC.

The chain employs TRBV5-6 and TRBJ2-1, with 8 bases fitting TRBD1. With 4 bases clipped from V and 6 bases from J, the junction kept 9 bases outside the gene matches. The germline CDR1 and CDR2 sequences are SGHDT and YYEEEE. The CDR3 is 15 amino acids. In nucleotides, the CDR3 is TGTGCCAGCAGCATAAGGACAGGGAGCGGCAATGAGCAGTTCTTC. This encodes CASSIRTGSGNEQFF.

The chain joins TRBV6-1 to TRBJ2-4; D remains unclear. The CDR3 length is 14 residues. Trimming took 6 bases from V and 1 from J, leaving 10 bases between them. Germline V gives CDR1 MNHNS, CDR2 SASEGT. In DNA, the CDR3 is TGTGCCAGCAGCTACATAGGGGCCAAAAACATTCAGTACTTC. Its translation: CASSYIGAKNIQYF.

Remarks on this clone: The identical CDR3 is also encoded by other nucleotide sequences in the sample. The rearrangement uses TRBV6-5 and TRBJ1-5; the match to TRBD1 covers 7 bases. V was pared by 4 bases and J by 0 bases, with 3 bases of the junction left unmatched. The CDR3 length is 15 residues. The germline V gene has CDR1 MNHEY and CDR2 SVGAGI. CDR3 nucleotide sequence: TGTGCCAGCAGTTCACGACAGGGTAGCAATCAGCCCCAGCATTTT. Its translation is CASSSRQGSNQPQHF.

V gene TRBV10-3 combines with J gene TRBJ1-6, with 11 bases fitting TRBD1. CDR3 length: 17 amino acids. The V gene end was trimmed by 0 bases and the J gene end by 8 bases; junction bases not matched to a gene: 6. Germline V CDR1 and CDR2: ENHRY, SYGVKD. In DNA form, the CDR3 reads TGTGCCATCAGTGAGTCTGGAGGACAGGGGGCTTATTCACCCCTCCACTTT. This encodes CAISESGGQGAYSPLHF.

V usage is TRBV7-8 and J usage is TRBJ1-1, with D possibly matching TRBD1 (5 bases). Germline CDR1 is SGHVS and CDR2 is FQNEAQ. This CDR3 region has 13 residues. The V end lost 2 bases, the J end lost 5 bases, and 9 bases lay between the germline ends. The CDR3, as DNA: TGTGCCAGCAGCTTACCAGGGTTGACTGAAGCTTTCTTT. Encoded protein: CASSLPGLTEAFF. Based on the CDR3 plus reference TRBV7-8 and TRBJ1-1, the full variable domain is GAGVSQSPRYKVAKRGQDVALRCDPISGHVSLFWYQQALGQGPEFLTYFQNEAQLDKSGLPSDRFFAERPEGSVSTLKIQRTQQEDSAVYLCASSLPGLTEAFFGQGTRLTVV.

The V call is TRBV27, the J call TRBJ1-5, with D uncertain. The V end was cut by 2 bases, the J end by 6 bases, with 5 bases between. This CDR3 region has 12 residues. Germline V gene sequence: CDR1 MNHEY, CDR2 SMNVEV (reference sequence). The CDR3 sequence is CASSLNGQPQHF. The CDR3 bases are TGTGCCAGCAGTTTAAATGGTCAGCCCCAGCATTTT.

The chain joins TRBV6-1 to TRBJ1-2; D may be TRBD1 (6 bases). With 8 bases removed from V and 6 bases from J, the gap between germline ends came to 16 bases. CDR1 is MNHNS and CDR2 is SASEGT in the germline V gene. The CDR3 has 13 residues. The CDR3 DNA sequence: TGTGCCAGCGATAAAGCCACAGGGAATGGCTACACCTTC. Translating gives CASDKATGNGYTF.

The chain is built from TRBV27 and TRBJ2-1; 16 bases match TRBD2. Germline V CDR1 and CDR2: MNHEY, SMNVEV (reference sequence). This CDR3 is 16 amino acids long. V was pared by 6 bases and J by 5 bases, with 4 bases of the junction left unmatched. The CDR3 bases are TGTGCCAGCAGGGGACTAGCGGGGGGGGAAAACAATGAGCAGTTCTTC. This encodes CASRGLAGGENNEQFF.

This chain uses TRBV2 with TRBJ1-5; D not resolved. Trimming stripped 2 bases from V and 6 bases from J, with 17 bases between. The CDR3 sequence is 16 residues long. From germline, CDR1 is SNHLY and CDR2 FYNNEI. CDR3 in amino acids: CASSERRPGVSQPQHF. The CDR3, as DNA: TGTGCCAGCAGTGAAAGGAGGCCCGGGGTTAGTCAGCCCCAGCATTTT.

This chain connects TRBV7-5 to TRBJ2-1; the table's D call of TRBD2 was not tested on the DNA. TRBV7-5 represents a pseudogene. The CDR3 runs to 17 residues. The CDR3 sequence is CARSLYSSGRGINEQFF. CDR3 bases: TGTGCCAGAAGCTTATATTCTAGCGGGAGAGGTATAAATGAGCAGTTCTTC.